One and the same sample provided the 5 T cell receptor beta chains below, sequenced in a study of blood T cell repertoires in COVID-19. Measured with immunoSEQ multiplex PCR; TCRdb has only the in-frame clones, and not every one. The table has 400,000 to 550,000 clones, around nine tenths seen once. Sequencing input: peripheral blood. The receptors shown here come from a woman aged 25 to 45 with acute or convalescent COVID-19.

The chain uses TRBV5-5 and TRBJ1-4, with D unresolved. Trimming took 4 bases from V and 3 from J, leaving 25 bases between them. The CDR3 contains 19 residues. Germline V gene data show CDR1 as SGHKS and CDR2 as YYEKEE (reference sequence). The CDR3 DNA follows: TGTGCCAGCAGCGCAAACCGGGTTCCACTCGTACGAGCTAATGAAAAACTGTTTTTT. Translated, it gives CASSANRVPLVRANEKLFF.

The chain has TRBV28 and TRBJ2-1; a possible D gene is TRBD1 (5 bases). The CDR3 length is 13 residues. Trimming removed 9 bases at V and 7 bases at J, with 16 bases between. CDR1 MDHEN and CDR2 SYDVKM come from the germline V gene. The DNA for the CDR3 is TGTGCCAGTATGTCGACAGAGACGAATGAGCAGTTCTTC. It yields the protein CASMSTETNEQFF.

The chain carries TRBV28 and TRBJ2-7; 8 nucleotides match TRBD2. The ends lost 4 bases at V and 3 bases at J; junction bases unmatched: 20. The CDR3 extends over 19 amino acids. Germline V gene data show CDR1 as MDHEN and CDR2 as SYDVKM. The CDR3 nucleotides read TGTGCCAGCAGTTCCCGACTCATCCGGCAGCGGGGGTCCCTCTACGAGCAGTACTTC. It yields the protein CASSSRLIRQRGSLYEQYF. Based on the CDR3 plus reference TRBV28 and TRBJ2-7, the full variable domain is DVKVTQSSRYLVKRTGEKVFLECVQDMDHENMFWYRQDPGLGLRLIYFSYDVKMKEKGDIPEGYSVSREKKERFSLILESASTNQTSMYLCASSSRLIRQRGSLYEQYFGPGTRLTVT.

The J gene is TRBJ2-5, the V gene TRBV28; the D gene is possibly TRBD1 (5 bases). The CDR3 is 19 amino acids. Between the trimmed V and J ends, which lost 3 bases and 1 base, there was a span of 24 bases. Germline CDR1 reads MDHEN; CDR2 reads SYDVKM. The CDR3 DNA reads TGTGCCAGCAGTTTTTATGGGGTGGGCAGGGCAACCCTCCAAGAGACCCAGTACTTC. Its translation: CASSFYGVGRATLQETQYF.

This sequence joins TRBV5-5 and TRBJ2-2; the D gene is possibly TRBD2 (6 bases). Trimming removed 4 bases at V and 6 bases at J, with 19 bases between. This CDR3 has 16 residues. Germline V gives CDR1 SGHKS, CDR2 YYEKEE (reference sequence). The CDR3 is CASSNSGGNIAGELFF. The CDR3 nucleotides read TGTGCCAGCAGCAACTCGGGCGGGAACATCGCCGGGGAGCTGTTTTTT.